A selection of T cell receptor beta chains follows, all from one sample in a study of blood T cells in healthy people across ages. TCRdb analysed the 5' RACE reads with MiXCR anew, one entry per CDR3 protein. The data contain around 820,000 distinct CDR3 sequences, 20% to 25% of them seen just once; the ten biggest clones take up under 4.5%. These same records also appear under a second study, on T cells of mothers and their children.

Material: blood. Receptors were obtained from a boy aged 10-17 years in good health. CDR3s include the opening cysteine and the closing phenylalanine or tryptophan. D genes are given only for firm matches. The listing skips clone size in some rows; elsewhere it reads once, few, many or a size class.

cdr3_aa cdr3_nt j_call clone_size v_call d_call
CASSAQEGTEAFF TGTGCCAGCAGCGCCCAAGAGGGCACTGAAGCTTTCTTT TRBJ1-1 - TRBV5-4 -
CAISEPGQLNYEQYF TGTGCCATCAGTGAGCCTGGACAGTTAAACTACGAGCAGTACTTC TRBJ2-7 few TRBV10-3 -
CSARPPGLSSYNEQFF TGCAGTGCTAGACCCCCGGGACTATCTTCCTACAATGAGCAGTTCTTC TRBJ2-1 once TRBV20-1 TRBD2
CASSMGQKNTEAFF TGCGCCAGCAGCATGGGACAGAAGAACACTGAAGCTTTCTTT TRBJ1-1 few TRBV5-1 TRBD1
CASSFPLAGELFF TGTGCCAGCAGTTTCCCTCTCGCCGGGGAGCTGTTTTTT TRBJ2-2 - TRBV28 -
CASSFYTGSYEQYF TGTGCCAGCAGCTTTTACACAGGGAGCTACGAGCAGTACTTC TRBJ2-7 - TRBV7-2 -
CASSLRTGGKAFF TGTGCCAGCAGTTTGCGGACAGGGGGAAAGGCTTTCTTT TRBJ1-1 - TRBV12-3/TRBV12-4 TRBD1
CASSSWTSGIADAQYF TGTGCCAGCAGTTCGTGGACTAGCGGGATTGCAGATGCGCAGTATTTT TRBJ2-3 - TRBV12-3/TRBV12-4 TRBD2
CASSPEMAGNTEAFF TGTGCCAGCAGCCCGGAGATGGCGGGGAACACTGAAGCTTTCTTT TRBJ1-1 - TRBV7-9 -
CASSSTGVAPTNEKLFF TGCGCCAGCAGCTCGACAGGGGTGGCACCAACTAATGAAAAACTGTTTTTT TRBJ1-4 - TRBV5-1 TRBD1
CATSRVSAYNEQFF TGTGCCACCAGCAGAGTGAGTGCCTACAATGAGCAGTTCTTC TRBJ2-1 many TRBV15 -
CASSLYPENYGYTF TGTGCCAGCAGTTTATATCCGGAGAACTATGGCTACACCTTC TRBJ1-2 few TRBV27 -
CAISGGGQETQYF TGTGCCATCAGTGGCGGTGGGCAAGAGACCCAGTACTTC TRBJ2-5 - TRBV10-3 -
CASSSTGTGEETQYF TGTGCCAGCAGTTCCACCGGGACAGGGGAAGAGACCCAGTACTTC TRBJ2-5 - TRBV6-5 TRBD1
CASSLRSGGQVPYEQYF TGTGCCAGCAGCTTACGTTCGGGGGGACAGGTACCCTACGAGCAGTACTTC TRBJ2-7 few TRBV7-9 -
CASSPGSYEQHF TGTGCCAGCAGCCCCGGGAGCTACGAGCAGCACTTC TRBJ2-7 - TRBV7-6 -